Listed below are T cell receptor beta chains from one sample, sequenced in a study of beta chain features in type 1 diabetes. Assay used: immunoSEQ multiplex PCR; TCRdb lists only in-frame clones, some missing. The sample lists roughly 610,000 clones, roughly a sixth occurring once. Sample: naive CD4+ T cells from blood. The receptors were gathered from a man aged 18 to 35 in good health. CDR3s include the opening cysteine and the closing phenylalanine or tryptophan. The order of the fields is V gene, CDR3 length, J gene, clone size, D gene, CDR3 DNA, CDR3 protein. A D gene is named only where the DNA matches it firmly. The size of a clone is reported for some rows only, either as once, few or many, or as a class for expanded clones.

V gene: TRBV28; CDR3 length: 14; J gene: TRBJ2-5; clone size: .; D gene: .; CDR3 DNA: TGTGCCAGCAGTTTTAACGGGGCACAAGAGACCCAGTACTTC; CDR3 protein: CASSFNGAQETQYF
V gene: TRBV29-1; CDR3 length: 12; J gene: TRBJ2-6; clone size: .; D gene: .; CDR3 DNA: TGCAGCGCGGATTCGGGGGCCAACGTCCTGACTTTC; CDR3 protein: CSADSGANVLTF
V gene: TRBV9; CDR3 length: 14; J gene: TRBJ2-1; clone size: few; D gene: .; CDR3 DNA: TGTGCCAGCAGCCCCCCTGGCTCCTACAATGAGCAGTTCTTC; CDR3 protein: CASSPPGSYNEQFF
V gene: TRBV18; CDR3 length: 15; J gene: TRBJ2-7; clone size: .; D gene: .; CDR3 DNA: TGTGCCAGCTCACCACTTCAGGGTGGCTCCTACGAGCAGTACTTC; CDR3 protein: CASSPLQGGSYEQYF
V gene: TRBV14; CDR3 length: 17; J gene: TRBJ2-1; clone size: few; D gene: .; CDR3 DNA: TGTGCCAGCAGCCGGGACCCCTCGGAAAGCTCCTACAATGAGCAGTTCTTC; CDR3 protein: CASSRDPSESSYNEQFF
V gene: TRBV4-1; CDR3 length: 14; J gene: TRBJ2-4; clone size: few; D gene: .; CDR3 DNA: TGCGCCAGCAGCCAAGAACCGCCCATATCCATTCAGTACTTC; CDR3 protein: CASSQEPPISIQYF
V gene: TRBV5-1; CDR3 length: 15; J gene: TRBJ2-1; clone size: few; D gene: .; CDR3 DNA: TGCGCCAGCAGCTTTCAGGGAATCTCCTACAATGAGCAGTTCTTC; CDR3 protein: CASSFQGISYNEQFF
V gene: TRBV28; CDR3 length: 14; J gene: TRBJ2-1; clone size: many; D gene: TRBD1; CDR3 DNA: TGTGCCAGTACAGGACAGGGTAAATACAATGAGCAGTTCTTC; CDR3 protein: CASTGQGKYNEQFF
V gene: TRBV27; CDR3 length: 15; J gene: TRBJ2-2; clone size: few; D gene: .; CDR3 DNA: TGTGCCAGCAGTTTCGAAGGGTTTCCCACCGGGGAGCTGTTTTTT; CDR3 protein: CASSFEGFPTGELFF
V gene: TRBV4-3; CDR3 length: 16; J gene: TRBJ2-3; clone size: few; D gene: .; CDR3 DNA: TGCGCCAGCAGCCAAGATGCTTACTCTAGCACAGATACGCAGTATTTT; CDR3 protein: CASSQDAYSSTDTQYF
V gene: TRBV9; CDR3 length: 15; J gene: TRBJ2-3; clone size: .; D gene: TRBD2; CDR3 DNA: TGTGCCAGCAGCGTCCTAGCGGGGGGCGAGGGGACGCAGTATTTT; CDR3 protein: CASSVLAGGEGTQYF
V gene: TRBV18; CDR3 length: 15; J gene: TRBJ2-7; clone size: .; D gene: .; CDR3 DNA: TGTGCCAGCTCACCCCCCGACAGGCTGTTATACGAGCAGTACTTC; CDR3 protein: CASSPPDRLLYEQYF
V gene: TRBV4-2; CDR3 length: 13; J gene: TRBJ2-2; clone size: .; D gene: .; CDR3 DNA: TGTGCCAGCAGAGAGCTGAACACCGGGGAGCTGTTTTTT; CDR3 protein: CASRELNTGELFF
V gene: TRBV7-2; CDR3 length: 13; J gene: TRBJ1-6; clone size: .; D gene: .; CDR3 DNA: TGTGCCAGCAGCTTATGGGGGATTGTTGCCCTCCACTTT; CDR3 protein: CASSLWGIVALHF
V gene: TRBV28; CDR3 length: 13; J gene: TRBJ1-2; clone size: few; D gene: .; CDR3 DNA: TGTGCCAGCAGTCTGAGGGGCACATATGGCTACACCTTC; CDR3 protein: CASSLRGTYGYTF
V gene: TRBV5-5; CDR3 length: 13; J gene: TRBJ1-1; clone size: .; D gene: .; CDR3 DNA: TGTGCCAGCAGCTTGTTAACGGCACTTGAAGCTTTCTTT; CDR3 protein: CASSLLTALEAFF
V gene: TRBV29-1; CDR3 length: 13; J gene: TRBJ2-5; clone size: few; D gene: .; CDR3 DNA: TGCAGCGTTGAAGGGTCTAGGCTTGAGACCCAGTACTTC; CDR3 protein: CSVEGSRLETQYF
V gene: TRBV7-9; CDR3 length: 16; J gene: TRBJ2-3; clone size: .; D gene: .; CDR3 DNA: TGTGCCAGCAGCCTAAAGGTACCGGCCCCCACAGATACGCAGTATTTT; CDR3 protein: CASSLKVPAPTDTQYF
V gene: TRBV4-1; CDR3 length: 17; J gene: TRBJ2-7; clone size: few; D gene: .; CDR3 DNA: TGCGCCAGCAGCCAAGGGGGCTTCACCCGGAGCTCCTACGAGCAGTACTTC; CDR3 protein: CASSQGGFTRSSYEQYF
V gene: TRBV9; CDR3 length: 15; J gene: TRBJ2-1; clone size: few; D gene: TRBD2; CDR3 DNA: TGTGCCAGCAGCCCCCGGAGACTAGCGGCCAATGAGCAGTTCTTC; CDR3 protein: CASSPRRLAANEQFF
V gene: TRBV9; CDR3 length: 14; J gene: TRBJ1-5; clone size: .; D gene: .; CDR3 DNA: TGTGCCAGCAGCGGTGAGGGCGGGGAGGTGCCCCAGCATTTT; CDR3 protein: CASSGEGGEVPQHF
V gene: TRBV2; CDR3 length: 13; J gene: TRBJ2-5; clone size: .; D gene: .; CDR3 DNA: TGTGCCAGACGGACGAGTTCCAAAGAGACCCAGTACTTC; CDR3 protein: CARRTSSKETQYF
V gene: TRBV18; CDR3 length: 16; J gene: TRBJ2-1; clone size: few; D gene: TRBD1; CDR3 DNA: TGTGCCAGCTCACCACCGGGGGACAGGGTAGACAATGAGCAGTTCTTC; CDR3 protein: CASSPPGDRVDNEQFF